The clone carrying this T cell receptor beta chain has a count of ten or more. TCR cDNA was made by 5'RACE template switching, adding a universal primer site and UMIs. TCRdb re-called the 5' RACE reads through MiXCR, storing one row per CDR3 protein. This table holds tens of thousands of distinct CDR3 sequences, nearly 4.5% found once. The data were taken from a study of T cells after yellow fever vaccination. Study at large: The fractions with low cell numbers were processed using SMART-Seq v4 Ultra Low Input.

The CDR3 covers 16 residues. In germline, CDR1 is SGDLS, CDR2 YYNGEE. Trimming took off 3 bases at V and 0 bases at J, with 14 bases between the two ends. The chain is built from TRBV9 and TRBJ2-3, with D unclear. This sample comprised CD8+ T cells sorted from PBMCs, obtained 5 days after the yellow fever booster vaccination. This TCR was recovered from a man in his thirties or forties who received the YFV17D yellow fever vaccine. Here the CDR3 reads CASSDQNTLSTDTQYF. CDR3 nucleotide sequence: TGTGCCAGCAGCGACCAGAATACCCTAAGCACAGATACGCAGTATTTT.